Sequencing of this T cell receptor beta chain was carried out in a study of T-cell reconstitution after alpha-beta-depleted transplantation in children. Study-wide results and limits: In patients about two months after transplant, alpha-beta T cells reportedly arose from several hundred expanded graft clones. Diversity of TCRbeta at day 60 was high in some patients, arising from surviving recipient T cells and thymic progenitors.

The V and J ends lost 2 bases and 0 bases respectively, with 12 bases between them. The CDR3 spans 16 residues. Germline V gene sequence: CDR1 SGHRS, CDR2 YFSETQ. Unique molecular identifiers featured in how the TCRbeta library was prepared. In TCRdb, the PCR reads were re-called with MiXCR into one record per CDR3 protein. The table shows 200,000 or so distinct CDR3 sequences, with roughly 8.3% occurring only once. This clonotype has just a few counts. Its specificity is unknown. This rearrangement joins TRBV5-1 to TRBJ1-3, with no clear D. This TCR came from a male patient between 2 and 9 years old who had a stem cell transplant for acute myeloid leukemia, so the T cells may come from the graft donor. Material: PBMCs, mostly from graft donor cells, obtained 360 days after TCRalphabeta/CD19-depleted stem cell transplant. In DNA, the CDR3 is TGCGCCAGCAGCTTCCAGCAGGCTTCCTCTGGAAACACCATATATTTT. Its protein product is CASSFQQASSGNTIYF.